The entry below describes one TCR beta chain. Its ends do not fully match the called genes, so a read error is possible. Germline values: CDR1 SGHVS, CDR2 FQNEAQ. This CDR3 region has 14 residues. The data derive from a study of blood T cell repertoires in COVID-19. On the study more broadly: COVID-19 samples from acute and convalescent phases originated in the United States, Italy and Spain. PBMCs, B-cell-depleted T cells, or T cells provided the cDNA or gDNA that made up the material.

Per the authors' pipeline: By means of reference gene primer amplification, nucleated cell counts were estimated. Sequenced by immunoSEQ multiplex PCR; TCRdb stores in-frame clones only, minus some. The V and J calls and clone size are taken from that table; D and trimming were inferred from the DNA. Of roughly 50,000 clones listed, 65% to 80% are singletons. Material for sequencing was peripheral blood. The rearrangement links TRBV7-8 to TRBJ1-2; D call uncertain. This receptor was taken from a human donor with active or convalescent COVID-19. The donor label of this sample is uncertain. CDR3 sequence reads: CASSLVPDSDDYDF. In DNA, the CDR3 is TGTGCCAGCAGCTTAGTGCCTGACTCTGATGATTACGACTTC.